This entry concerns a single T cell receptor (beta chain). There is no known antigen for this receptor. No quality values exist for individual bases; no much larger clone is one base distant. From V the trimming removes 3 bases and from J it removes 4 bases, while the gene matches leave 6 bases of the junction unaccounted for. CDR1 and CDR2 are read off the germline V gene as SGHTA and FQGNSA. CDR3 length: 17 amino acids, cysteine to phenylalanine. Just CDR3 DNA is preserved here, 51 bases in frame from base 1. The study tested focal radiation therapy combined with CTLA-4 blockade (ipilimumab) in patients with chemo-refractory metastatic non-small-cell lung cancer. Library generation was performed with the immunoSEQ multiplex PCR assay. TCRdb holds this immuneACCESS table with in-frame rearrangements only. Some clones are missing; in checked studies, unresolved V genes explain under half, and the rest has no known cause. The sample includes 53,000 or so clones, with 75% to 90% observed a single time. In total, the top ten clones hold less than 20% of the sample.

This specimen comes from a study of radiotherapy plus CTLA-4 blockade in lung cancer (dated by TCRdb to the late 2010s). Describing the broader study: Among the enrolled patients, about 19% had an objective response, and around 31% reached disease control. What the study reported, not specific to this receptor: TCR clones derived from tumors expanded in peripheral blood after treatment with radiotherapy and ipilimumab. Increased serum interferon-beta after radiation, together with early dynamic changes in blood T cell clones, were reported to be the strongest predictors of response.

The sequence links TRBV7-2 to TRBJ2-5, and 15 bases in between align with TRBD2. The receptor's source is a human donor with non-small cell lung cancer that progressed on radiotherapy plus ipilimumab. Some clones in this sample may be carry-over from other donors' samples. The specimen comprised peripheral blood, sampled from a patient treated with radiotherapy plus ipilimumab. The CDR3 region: CASSLGLAGGVGETQYF. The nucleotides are TGTGCCAGCAGCTTGGGACTAGCGGGAGGTGTAGGAGAGACCCAGTACTTC.